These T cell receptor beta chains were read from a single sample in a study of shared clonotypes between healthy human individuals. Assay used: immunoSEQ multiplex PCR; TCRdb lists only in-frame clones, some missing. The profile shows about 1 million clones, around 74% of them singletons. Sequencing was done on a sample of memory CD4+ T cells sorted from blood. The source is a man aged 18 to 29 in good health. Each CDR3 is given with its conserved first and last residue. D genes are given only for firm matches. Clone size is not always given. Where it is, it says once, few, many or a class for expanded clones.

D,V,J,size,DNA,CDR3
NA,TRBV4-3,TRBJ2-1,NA,TGCGCCAGCAGCCAAGTTAGCCTCCTCGGCTCCTACAATGAGCAGTTCTTC,CASSQVSLLGSYNEQFF
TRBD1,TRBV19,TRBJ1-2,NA,TGTGCCAGTAGGGGGACAGGGGGGCCCTATGGCTACACCTTC,CASRGTGGPYGYTF
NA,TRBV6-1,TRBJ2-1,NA,TGTGCCAGCAGTGGTCAGAGCTCCTACAATGAGCAGTTCTTC,CASSGQSSYNEQFF
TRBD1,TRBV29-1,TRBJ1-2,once,TGCAGCGCAGGGGACAGCTCCATTGATGGCTACACCTTC,CSAGDSSIDGYTF
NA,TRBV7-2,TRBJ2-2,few,TGTGCCAGCAGCTCGCCTAAGACCGGGGAGCTGTTTTTT,CASSSPKTGELFF
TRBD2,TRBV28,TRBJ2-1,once,TGTGCCAGCAGTCCCCGACTAGCGGGGAGACACAATGAGCAGTTCTTC,CASSPRLAGRHNEQFF
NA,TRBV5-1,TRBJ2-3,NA,TGCGCCAGCAGCTTGATAGCAGGCAGCACAGATACGCAGTATTTT,CASSLIAGSTDTQYF
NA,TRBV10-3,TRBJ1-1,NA,TGTGCCATCAGTGAATCGCTCGGAATGAACACTGAAGCTTTCTTT,CAISESLGMNTEAFF
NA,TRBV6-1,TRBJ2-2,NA,TGTGCCAGCAGCGGGACACCGAACACCGGGGAGCTGTTTTTT,CASSGTPNTGELFF
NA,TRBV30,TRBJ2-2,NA,TGTGCCTGGGGGCCTTATCCCGGGGAGCTGTTTTTT,CAWGPYPGELFF
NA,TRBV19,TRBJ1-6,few,TGTGCCAGCGGGGGAATAAGTTCACCCCTCCACTTT,CASGGISSPLHF
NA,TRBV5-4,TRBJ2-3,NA,TGTGCCAGCAGCTTGGTCGTGGGAGGTACTAGCACAGATACGCAGTATTTT,CASSLVVGGTSTDTQYF
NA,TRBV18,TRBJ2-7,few,TGTGCCAGCTCACCGTCGATAACAGGGAACGAGCAGTACTTC,CASSPSITGNEQYF
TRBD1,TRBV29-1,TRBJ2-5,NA,TGCAGCGTCGAGACAGGGAGAGAGACCCAGTACTTC,CSVETGRETQYF
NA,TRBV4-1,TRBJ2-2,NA,TGCGCCAGCAGCCAAGAACTTTTGGGGGAACGAGGGCTGTTTTTT,CASSQELLGERGLFF
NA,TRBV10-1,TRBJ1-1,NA,TGCGCCAGCAGTCCTGGGACATTACTGAACACTGAAGCTTTCTTT,CASSPGTLLNTEAFF
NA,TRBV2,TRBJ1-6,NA,TGTGCCAGCGGCGGTGTGAGGCTTTGGGAGAATTCACCCCTCCACTTT,CASGGVRLWENSPLHF
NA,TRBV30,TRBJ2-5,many,TGTGCCTGGAGTATGAGCCAAGAGACCCAGTACTTC,CAWSMSQETQYF
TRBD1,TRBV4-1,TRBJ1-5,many,TGCGCCAGCAGCCAAGCGGGACAGGGTGGTCAGCCCCAGCATTTT,CASSQAGQGGQPQHF
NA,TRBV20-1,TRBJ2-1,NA,TGCAGTGCTGCCGCCGGGAATGAGCAGTTCTTC,CSAAAGNEQFF
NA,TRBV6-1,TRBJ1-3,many,TGTGCCAGCAGTGAAGGGTGGCAGACATTAAACACCATATATTTT,CASSEGWQTLNTIYF
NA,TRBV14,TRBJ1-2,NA,TGTGCCAGCAGCCCCGGGACTCGACCTGGCAGGGGCTACACCTTC,CASSPGTRPGRGYTF
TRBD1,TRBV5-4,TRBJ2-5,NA,TGTGCCAGCAGCTTGACCATGGGGACGTACAGGGGAGAAGAGACCCAGTACTTC,CASSLTMGTYRGEETQYF
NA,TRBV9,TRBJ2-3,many,TGTGCCAGCAGCCCCCGTGGAGTTGGAGATACGCAGTATTTT,CASSPRGVGDTQYF
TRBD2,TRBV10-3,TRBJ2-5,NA,TGTGCCATCAGCAGGACTAGCGGCCAAGAGACCCAGTACTTC,CAISRTSGQETQYF
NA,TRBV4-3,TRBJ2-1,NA,TGCGCCAGCAGCCAAGATCAATCGGGGTCTCAGTTCTTC,CASSQDQSGSQFF
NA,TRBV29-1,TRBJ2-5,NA,TGCAGCGTTGTCACCTCCCAAGAGACCCAGTACTTC,CSVVTSQETQYF
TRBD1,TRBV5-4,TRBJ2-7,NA,TGTGCCAGCAGCTTTAGAGCCCCCGGACAGGGGGCGCGGGAGCAGTACTTC,CASSFRAPGQGAREQYF
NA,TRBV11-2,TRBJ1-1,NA,TGTGCCAGCAGCTTCGAAGGGGTGGGGACTGAAGCTTTCTTT,CASSFEGVGTEAFF
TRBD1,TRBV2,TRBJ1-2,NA,TGTGCCAGCAGTGAGAGGGACAGCTATGGCTACACCTTC,CASSERDSYGYTF
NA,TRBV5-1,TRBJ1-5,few,TGCGCCAGCAGCTTGGCTCCTGGCAGTAATCAGCCCCAGCATTTT,CASSLAPGSNQPQHF
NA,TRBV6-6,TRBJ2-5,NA,TGTGCCAGCAGTGCTCGCGAATCATCCGGAGAGACCCAGTACTTC,CASSARESSGETQYF
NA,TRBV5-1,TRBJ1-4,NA,TGCGCCAGCAGGAGGGGCGCTAATGAAAAACTGTTTTTT,CASRRGANEKLFF
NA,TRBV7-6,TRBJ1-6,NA,TGTGCCAGCACCTTAGACCACAGCCCTAATTCACCCCTCCACTTT,CASTLDHSPNSPLHF
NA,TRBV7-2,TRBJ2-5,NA,TGTGCCAGCAGCACCGATCCGGGGGAGACCCAGTACTTC,CASSTDPGETQYF
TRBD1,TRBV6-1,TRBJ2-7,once,TGTGCCAGCAGTGAAGCTTGGACAGGCCCCTACGAGCAGTACTTC,CASSEAWTGPYEQYF
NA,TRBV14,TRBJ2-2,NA,TGTGCCAGCAGCCAAGGGCAGGTCACCGGGGAGCTGTTTTTT,CASSQGQVTGELFF
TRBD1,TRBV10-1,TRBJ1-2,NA,TGCGCCAGCAGTGAGTTGGACAGGGATCTTGACTATGGCTACACCTTC,CASSELDRDLDYGYTF
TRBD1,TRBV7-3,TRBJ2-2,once,TGTGCCAGCAGCTTAACGCGACAGGGCCTCGGGGAGCTGTTTTTT,CASSLTRQGLGELFF
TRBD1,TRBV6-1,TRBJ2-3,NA,TGTGCCAGCAGTGATAGGGGGCTAGGCGCAGATACGCAGTATTTT,CASSDRGLGADTQYF
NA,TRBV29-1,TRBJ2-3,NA,TGCAGCGTTGAAGATCCAGGGCACGCAGATACGCAGTATTTT,CSVEDPGHADTQYF
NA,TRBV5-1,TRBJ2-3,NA,TGCGCCAGCAGCGTGGTGGATACGCAGTATTTT,CASSVVDTQYF
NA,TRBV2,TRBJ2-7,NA,TGTGCCAGCAGTGAAGCGTCAGGGGTAAACTACGAGCAGTACTTC,CASSEASGVNYEQYF
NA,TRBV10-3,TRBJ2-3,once,TGTGCCATCAGTGGGCGACTAGATCCAGATACGCAGTATTTT,CAISGRLDPDTQYF
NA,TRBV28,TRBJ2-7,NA,TGTGCCAGCAACGAACAGGGCTCGTATGGCGAGCAGTACTTC,CASNEQGSYGEQYF
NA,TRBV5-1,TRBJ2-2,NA,TGCGCCAGCAGCTTAACGGGAGTTGAGACCGGGGAGCTGTTTTTT,CASSLTGVETGELFF
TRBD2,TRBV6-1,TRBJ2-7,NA,TGTGCCAGCAGTCCCGAACGGGGGGGGGAGCAGTACTTC,CASSPERGGEQYF
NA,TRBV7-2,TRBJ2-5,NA,TGTGCCAGCAGCTTGGTAGGGGACCCCGGTCTTGTGCCCCAGTACTTC,CASSLVGDPGLVPQYF
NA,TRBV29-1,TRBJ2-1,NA,TGCAGCGTGGGACCGGGCGCAGGCGGTGAGCAGTTCTTC,CSVGPGAGGEQFF
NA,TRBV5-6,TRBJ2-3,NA,TGTGCCAGCAGCTTGGCGGGGAAGGGCACAGATACGCAGTATTTT,CASSLAGKGTDTQYF